The rows below give T cell receptor beta chains drawn from one sample of a study of CD8+ T cells in alopecia areata. Data came from immunoSEQ multiplex PCR; TCRdb stores just in-frame clones and leaves some out. The data show about 7,900 clones, around 55% seen once. This sample comprised skin, obtained at week 0. The receptor set was obtained from a human donor with alopecia areata. The CDR3 runs from the conserved cysteine through the conserved F or W. D genes are given only for firm matches. Clone size, where shown, is once, few, many, or a class for clones that have expanded.

DNA | CDR3 | D | J | size | V
TGTGCCAGCAGTTCTCGTGGGGGGCTGATTGGCTACACCTTC | CASSSRGGLIGYTF | - | TRBJ1-2 | - | TRBV6-6
TGTGCCAGCAGTTACTCGGGGGCCTCGAGAGAAAAACTGTTTTTT | CASSYSGASREKLFF | - | TRBJ1-4 | - | TRBV6-5
TGTGCCTGCCAGACGGGGGCCAATGAGCAGTTCTTC | CACQTGANEQFF | - | TRBJ2-1 | medium-sized | TRBV30
TGCAGCGTTACTACCGGGACTGGTGAGCAGTTCTTC | CSVTTGTGEQFF | - | TRBJ2-1 | few | TRBV29-1
TGTGCCAGCCGACCTCAGGACGGCTACGAGCAGTACTTC | CASRPQDGYEQYF | - | TRBJ2-7 | medium-sized | TRBV2
TGTGCCAGCAGCTTGGGACGGAGTTCGGTTAGCGCGGGGACCTGCGAGCAGTACTTC | CASSLGRSSVSAGTCEQYF | - | TRBJ2-7 | - | TRBV5-4
TGTGCCAGCAGCCCGCGTAGGCGGGAGGGAATCCAAGAGACCCAGTACTTC | CASSPRRREGIQETQYF | TRBD2 | TRBJ2-5 | - | TRBV13
TGTGCCATCGGGTCCGCGGGGGCCAACGTCCTGACTTTC | CAIGSAGANVLTF | - | TRBJ2-6 | medium-sized | TRBV10-3
TGTGCCAGCAGCTTGGGACGGAGTTCGGTTAGCGCGGGGACCTACGAGCAGTACTTC | CASSLGRSSVSAGTYEQYF | - | TRBJ2-7 | - | TRBV5-4
TGTGCCAGTAGTACGCAGCGTCTAGCGGGGGACACAGATACGCAGTATTTT | CASSTQRLAGDTDTQYF | TRBD2 | TRBJ2-3 | - | TRBV19
TGTGCCAGCAGCCCAGTTCCGGGGGGCGCGGAGACCCAGTACTTC | CASSPVPGGAETQYF | - | TRBJ2-5 | few | TRBV11-2
TGTGCCAGCAGTCCTAGGAGCTCCTACAATGAGCAGTTCTTC | CASSPRSSYNEQFF | - | TRBJ2-1 | few | TRBV6-5
TGCGCCAGCAGTTGCCTAGCGGGAGATAAGGACACCGGGGAGCTGTTTTTT | CASSCLAGDKDTGELFF | TRBD2 | TRBJ2-2 | few | TRBV5-1
TGCGCCAGCAGCTTGGGACATAACTATGGCTACACCTTC | CASSLGHNYGYTF | - | TRBJ1-2 | - | TRBV5-1